These 17 T cell receptor beta chains were sequenced from one sample in a study of T-cell memory formation after mild COVID-19. One entry per CDR3 protein results from TCRdb running MiXCR on the 5' RACE reads. This table holds 400,000 or so distinct CDR3 sequences, roughly 20% found once. Sequencing was carried out using PBMCs or a T cell subset sorted from them (not recorded which). These receptor sequences come from an adult woman who had mild COVID-19 (a few samples of this study predate the infection). Cell type and time point are not known.

J is TRBJ2-5 and V is TRBV15, with 13 bases matching TRBD2. This CDR3 comprises 17 residues. CDR1 LNHNV and CDR2 YYDKDF come from the germline V gene (reference sequence). V shed 5 bases, J shed 5 bases, and the junction held 11 bases outside the gene matches. The CDR3 DNA reads as TGTGCCACCAGCGGCGGTCAACTAGCGGGAGGGAGCGAGACCCAGTACTTC. Its protein is CATSGGQLAGGSETQYF. The entire variable domain, with the rest obtained from reference TRBV15 and TRBJ2-5, is as follows: DAMVIQNPRYQVTQFGKPVTLSCSQTLNHNVMYWYQQKSSQAPKLLFHYYDKDFNNEADTPDNFQSRRPNTSFCFLDIRSPGLGDTAMYLCATSGGQLAGGSETQYFGPGTRLLVL.

J is TRBJ1-2 and V is TRBV30, with D uncertain. Trimming shortened V by 2 bases and J by 0 bases, and 22 bases separated the two germline ends. The CDR3 totals 18 residues. Per the germline V gene, CDR1 is GTSNPN and CDR2 is SVGIG (reference sequence). Here the CDR3 DNA reads TGTGCCTGGAGTCACCGGGCGGTTTGGGCAGAAACTAACTATGGCTACACCTTC. It yields the protein CAWSHRAVWAETNYGYTF.

There are a few counts of this clonotype. The CDR3 sequence: CASSFYAGPSGDTQYF. The CDR3 nucleotides read TGCGCCAGCAGCTTCTATGCGGGGCCCTCAGGAGATACGCAGTATTTT. The V and J genes are TRBV5-1 and TRBJ2-3; a weak D match, TRBD2 (6 bases). The CDR3 runs 16 residues. Deletions cut 2 bases from V and 5 bases from J, with 18 bases between. CDR1 is SGHRS and CDR2 is YFSETQ in the germline V gene.

CDR3 amino acids: CASSLEFFSSYEQYF. The CDR3 DNA is TGTGCCAGCAGCTTAGAATTTTTCAGCTCCTACGAGCAGTACTTC. The chain carries TRBV11-2 and TRBJ2-7; no firm D call. CDR1 and CDR2 (germline): SGHAT, FQNNGV. The V end was cut by 0 bases, the J end by 0 bases, with 9 bases between. The CDR3 is 15 residues long.

This clonotype appeared a single time. The CDR3 sequence is CAWSLSGSNEQFF. In nucleotides, the CDR3 is TGTGCCTGGAGCCTGAGCGGCTCCAATGAGCAGTTCTTC. The chain uses TRBV30 and TRBJ2-1, with D tentatively TRBD2 (5 bases). The CDR3 consists of 13 residues. The ends were cut back, 3 bases at V and 6 bases at J, with 12 bases in the middle. The germline V gene encodes CDR1 GTSNPN and CDR2 SVGIG (reference sequence).

The V call is TRBV20-1, the J call TRBJ2-7; TRBD2 might be the D (6 bases). The CDR3 is made up of 13 amino acids. CDR1 is DFQATT, CDR2 SNEGSKA, per germline (reference sequence). The V end was cut by 6 bases, the J end by 5 bases, with 17 bases between. Here the CDR3 DNA reads TGCAGTGCAGGAGGGGTGCCCAGGGACGAGCAGTACTTC. This sequence encodes CSAGGVPRDEQYF.

This clonotype has more than one count but fewer than ten. The genes are TRBV5-1 and TRBJ2-1; D unclear. CDR1 and CDR2 (germline): SGHRS, YFSETQ. There are 11 residues in the CDR3. V shed 5 bases and J shed 8 bases, with 8 bases lying between them. CDR3 region: CASRVSDEQFF. CDR3 sequence (DNA): TGCGCCAGCAGAGTATCGGATGAGCAGTTCTTC. Supplemented by reference TRBV5-1 and TRBJ2-1, the full variable domain reads KAGVTQTPRYLIKTRGQQVTLSCSPISGHRSVSWYQQTPGQGLQFLFEYFSETQRNKGNFPGRFSGRQFSNSRSEMNVSTLELGDSALYLCASRVSDEQFFGPGTRLTVL.

This clonotype occurred a few times. The chain links TRBV25-1 to TRBJ1-3, with D possibly matching TRBD1 (5 bases). CDR3 size: 17 residues. V was shortened by 3 bases and J by 0 bases, with 15 bases between the two germline ends. CDR1 and CDR2 from the germline V gene are MGHDK and SYGVNS. This CDR3 is CASSERGFLSSGNTIYF. The CDR3 bases are TGTGCCAGCAGTGAGAGGGGCTTCTTAAGCTCTGGAAACACCATATATTTT.

This clonotype has just a few counts. The chain links TRBV5-1 to TRBJ2-4; 7 positions agree with TRBD1. Germline CDR1 is SGHRS and CDR2 is YFSETQ. The CDR3 runs 13 residues. Germline trimming cut 4 bases from V and 5 bases from J; bases unmatched to any gene: 3. In nucleotides, the CDR3 is TGCGCCAGCAGCATAACAGGGGAAAACATTCAGTACTTC. As protein: CASSITGENIQYF.

This rearrangement joins TRBV5-1 to TRBJ2-3; 10 bases match TRBD2. The J segment lost 0 bases and the V segment lost 6 bases, leaving 10 bases of the junction unmatched. CDR3 length equals 17 residues. CDR1 SGHRS and CDR2 YFSETQ come from the germline V gene. In nucleotides, the CDR3 is TGCGCCAGCAACGAGGGGAGGACTAGCGGAAGCACAGATACGCAGTATTTT. Amino acids: CASNEGRTSGSTDTQYF.

This chain connects TRBV7-3 to TRBJ2-1, with 8 nucleotides matching TRBD2. V was clipped by 2 bases and J by 16 bases; unmatched bases: 7. This CDR3 has 12 amino acids. Germline V gene data show CDR1 as SGHTA and CDR2 as FQGTGA. The CDR3 loop is CASSLYGGGLFF. DNA for the CDR3: TGTGCCAGCAGCTTATACGGCGGGGGGCTCTTCTTC. Together with reference TRBV7-3 and TRBJ2-1, the CDR3 gives the full variable domain: GAGVSQTPSNKVTEKGKYVELRCDPISGHTALYWYRQSLGQGPEFLIYFQGTGAADDSGLPNDRFFAVRPEGSVSTLKIQRTERGDSAVYLCASSLYGGGLFFGPGTRLTVL.

This clonotype was counted between two and nine times. The J gene is TRBJ1-4, the V gene TRBV5-5, with D possibly TRBD1 on 5 matching bases. In germline, CDR1 is SGHKS, CDR2 YYEKEE (reference sequence). This CDR3 is 13 amino acids long. V lost 1 base, J lost 10 bases, and 11 bases lay in between. As DNA, the CDR3 is TGTGCCAGCAGCTTGTACTTCGGGGGAAAACTGTTTTTT. This translates into CASSLYFGGKLFF. The full variable domain, its missing parts supplied by reference TRBV5-5 and TRBJ1-4, is DAGVTQSPTHLIKTRGQQVTLRCSPISGHKSVSWYQQVLGQGPQFIFQYYEKEERGRGNFPDRFSARQFPNYSSELNVNALLLGDSALYLCASSLYFGGKLFFGSGTQLSVL.

The rearrangement links TRBV6-2 or TRBV6-3 to TRBJ2-7; either TRBD1 or TRBD2 may supply D (5 bases each). CDR1 and CDR2 (germline): MNHEY, SVGEGT. The CDR3 totals 13 residues. The ends were cut back, 0 bases at V and 4 bases at J, with 7 bases in the middle. The CDR3 region has the DNA TGTGCCAGCAGTTACTCGGGACCTTACGAGCAGTACTTC. Protein: CASSYSGPYEQYF.

The sample holds a few counts of this clonotype. The rearrangement links TRBV11-3 to TRBJ1-3; a possible D gene is TRBD1 (5 bases). CDR3 length equals 15 residues. V was clipped by 3 bases and J by 0 bases, with 9 bases between them. Germline V lookup: CDR1 SGHNT, CDR2 YENEEA. The CDR3 loop reads CASSLGRSSGNTIYF. The CDR3 DNA follows: TGTGCCAGCAGCTTGGGACGGAGCTCTGGAAACACCATATATTTT. Looking up the rest from reference TRBV11-3 and TRBJ1-3 gives the full variable domain: EAGVVQSPRYKIIEKKQPVAFWCNPISGHNTLYWYLQNLGQGPELLIRYENEEAVDDSQLPKDRFSAERLKGVDSTLKIQPAELGDSAVYLCASSLGRSSGNTIYFGEGSWLTVV.

V is TRBV11-2 and J is TRBJ1-6, with D tentatively TRBD1 (5 bases). The V end lost 4 bases, the J end lost 7 bases, and 23 bases lay between the germline ends. This CDR3 region has 18 residues. Per germline, CDR1 SGHAT and CDR2 FQNNGV. The CDR3 DNA follows: TGTGCCAGCAGCTCCCCGGCGGGGGGGATTCGATGGAATTCACCCCTCCACTTT. Translating it yields CASSSPAGGIRWNSPLHF.

This clonotype appeared a few times. This chain joins TRBV20-1 and TRBJ2-3; D gene unclear. This CDR3 has 13 residues. CDR1 DFQATT and CDR2 SNEGSKA come from the germline V gene (reference sequence). The V end was cut by 2 bases, the J end by 2 bases, with 8 bases between. CDR3 amino acids: CSARYTATDTQYF. CDR3 coding DNA: TGCAGTGCTAGATACACAGCCACAGATACGCAGTATTTT.

V and J are TRBV9 and TRBJ2-7; D perhaps matches TRBD1 (6 bases). Trimming shortened V by 4 bases and J by 0 bases, and 17 bases separated the two germline ends. The germline V gene has CDR1 SGDLS and CDR2 YYNGEE. CDR3 length equals 16 residues. CDR3 sequence (DNA): TGTGCCAGCAGCCCATACGGGGACAACCTCTCCTACGAGCAGTACTTC. Its translation is CASSPYGDNLSYEQYF.